The clone carrying this TCR beta chain was picked up one time. Antigen unknown. The CDR3 runs 14 residues. Trimming cost V 8 bases and J 4 bases; bases outside gene matches: 9. The germline CDR1 and CDR2 sequences are SNHLY and FYNNEI. This table comes from immunoSEQ multiplex PCR, and its TCRdb copy is limited to in-frame clones, with some not included. The sample lists fewer than 250,000 clones; over 80% were seen once. These data come from a study of cytomegalovirus exposure and HLA in healthy donors. Whole-study results and caveats: Cytomegalovirus status, reportedly, was diagnosed with high specificity and sensitivity by the classifier.

The rearrangement joins TRBV2 to TRBJ1-2; 8 nucleotides agree with TRBD1. This TCR was recovered from a woman aged 25 to 39 in good health and CMV-seropositive. The material sequenced was PBMCs. The CDR3 reads CASASRGQAYGYTF. DNA of the CDR3: TGTGCCAGCGCCAGCAGGGGACAGGCCTATGGCTACACCTTC.